What follows is one TCR beta chain and its context. Its cognate antigen is unknown. The data derive from a study of T cell repertoires in cytomegalovirus infection. Study summary: A matching HLA type, together with CMV infection, was signaled by public TCR beta signatures.

One entry per CDR3 protein, called by TCRdb with MiXCR from the reads. The sample shows 740,000 or so distinct CDR3 sequences, 35% to 45% of them seen only once. Findings and caveats of the study: Ex vivo, HLA-C-restricted CMV-specific TCR beta clonotypes prevailed over the rest of the response.

Trimming took 4 bases from V and 4 from J; bases not matched to a gene: 8. CDR3 length equals 16 residues. Germline V gene sequence: CDR1 LNHDA, CDR2 SQIVND (reference sequence). The source is a human donor in good health (CMV status not recorded). Some clones in this sample may be carry-over from other donors' samples. This chain uses TRBV19 with TRBJ2-3; 10 nucleotides agree with TRBD1. The source material was PBMCs. The CDR3 DNA follows: TGTGCCAGTAGTAGGCCGGGACAGGGGAGAGCAGATACGCAGTATTTT. Translating it yields CASSRPGQGRADTQYF.